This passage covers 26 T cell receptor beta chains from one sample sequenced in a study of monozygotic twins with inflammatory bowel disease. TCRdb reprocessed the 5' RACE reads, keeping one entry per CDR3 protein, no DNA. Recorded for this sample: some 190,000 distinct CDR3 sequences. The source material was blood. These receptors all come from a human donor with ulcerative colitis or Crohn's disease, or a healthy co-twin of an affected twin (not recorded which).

CDR3 region: CSASGQETQYF. This sequence joins TRBV20-1 and TRBJ2-5. This CDR3 comprises 11 residues. The germline gives CDR1 DFQATT, CDR2 SNEGSKA (reference sequence).

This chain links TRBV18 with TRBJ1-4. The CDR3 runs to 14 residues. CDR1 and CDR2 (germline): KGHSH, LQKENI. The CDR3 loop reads CASSPGATNEKLFF.

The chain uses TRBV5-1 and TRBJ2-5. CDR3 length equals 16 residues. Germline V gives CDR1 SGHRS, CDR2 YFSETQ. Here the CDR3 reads CASSLALGGRRETQYF.

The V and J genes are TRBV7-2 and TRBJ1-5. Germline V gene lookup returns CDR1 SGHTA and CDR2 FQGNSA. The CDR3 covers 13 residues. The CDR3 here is CASSLDLNQPQHF.

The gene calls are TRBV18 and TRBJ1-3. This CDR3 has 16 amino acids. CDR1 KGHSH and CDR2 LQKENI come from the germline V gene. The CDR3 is CASSPVDIPSGNTIYF.

The CDR3 protein is CASSLAAGDSEQFF. The V gene is TRBV5-1, the J gene TRBJ2-1; TCRdb gives TRBD1 as the D gene, but with no DNA this cannot be confirmed. There are 14 residues in the CDR3. Germline V gives CDR1 SGHRS, CDR2 YFSETQ.

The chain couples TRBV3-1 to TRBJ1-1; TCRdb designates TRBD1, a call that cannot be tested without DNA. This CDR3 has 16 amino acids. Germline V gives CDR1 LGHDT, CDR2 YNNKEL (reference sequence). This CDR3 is CASSRRRDRGNTEAFF.

CDR3 region: CAIGKTGNTQYF. The rearrangement joins TRBV2 to TRBJ2-3. The V gene's germline CDR1 is SNHLY and CDR2 FYNNEI. The CDR3 spans 12 residues.

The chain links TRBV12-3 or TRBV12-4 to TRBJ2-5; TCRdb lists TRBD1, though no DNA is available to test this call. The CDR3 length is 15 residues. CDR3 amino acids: CASSNTGGTQETQYF.

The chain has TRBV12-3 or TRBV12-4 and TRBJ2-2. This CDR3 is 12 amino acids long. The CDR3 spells CATRQNTGELFF.

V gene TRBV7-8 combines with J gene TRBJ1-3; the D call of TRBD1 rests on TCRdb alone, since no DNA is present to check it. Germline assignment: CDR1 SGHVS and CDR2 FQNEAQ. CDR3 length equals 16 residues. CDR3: CASSAQGEVSGNTIYF.

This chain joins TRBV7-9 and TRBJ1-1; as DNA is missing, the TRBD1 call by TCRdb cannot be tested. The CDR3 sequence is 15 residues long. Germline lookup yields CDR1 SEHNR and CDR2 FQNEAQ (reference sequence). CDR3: CASSVSDRDASEAFF.

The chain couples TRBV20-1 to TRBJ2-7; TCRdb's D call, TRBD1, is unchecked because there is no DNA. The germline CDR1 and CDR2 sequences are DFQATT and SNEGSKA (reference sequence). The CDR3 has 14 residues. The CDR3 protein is CSAQTDGDRYEQYF.

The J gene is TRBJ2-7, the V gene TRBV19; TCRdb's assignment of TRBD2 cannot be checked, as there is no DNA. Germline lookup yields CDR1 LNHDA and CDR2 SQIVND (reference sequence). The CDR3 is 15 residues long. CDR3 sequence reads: CASSMERGASYEQYF.

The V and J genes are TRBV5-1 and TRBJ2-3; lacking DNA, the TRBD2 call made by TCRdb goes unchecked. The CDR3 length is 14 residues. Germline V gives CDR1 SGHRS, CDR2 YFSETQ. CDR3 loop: CASGRVTSTDTQYF.

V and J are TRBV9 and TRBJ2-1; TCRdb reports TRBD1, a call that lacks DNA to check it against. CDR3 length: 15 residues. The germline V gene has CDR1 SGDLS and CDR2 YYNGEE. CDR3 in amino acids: CASSVDGGSYNEQFF. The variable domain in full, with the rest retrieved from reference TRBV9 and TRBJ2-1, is DSGVTQTPKHLITATGQRVTLRCSPRSGDLSVYWYQQSLDQGLQFLIQYYNGEERAKGNILERFSAQQFPDLHSELNLSSLELGDSALYFCASSVDGGSYNEQFFGPGTRLTVL.

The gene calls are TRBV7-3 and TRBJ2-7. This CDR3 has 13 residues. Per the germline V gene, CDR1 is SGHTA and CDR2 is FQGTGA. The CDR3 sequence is CASSLNRNYEQYF.

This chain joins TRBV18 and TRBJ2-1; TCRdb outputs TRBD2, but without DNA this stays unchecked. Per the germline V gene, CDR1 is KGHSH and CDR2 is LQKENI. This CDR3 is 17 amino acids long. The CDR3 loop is CASSPQWLAGAYNEQFF.

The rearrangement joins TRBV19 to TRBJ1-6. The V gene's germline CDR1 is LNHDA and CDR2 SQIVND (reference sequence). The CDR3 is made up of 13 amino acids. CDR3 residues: CASSMPRNSPLHF.

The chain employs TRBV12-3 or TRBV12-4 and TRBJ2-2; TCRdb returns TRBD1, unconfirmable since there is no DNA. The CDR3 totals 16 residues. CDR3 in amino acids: CASSPTYDRAGIKLFF.

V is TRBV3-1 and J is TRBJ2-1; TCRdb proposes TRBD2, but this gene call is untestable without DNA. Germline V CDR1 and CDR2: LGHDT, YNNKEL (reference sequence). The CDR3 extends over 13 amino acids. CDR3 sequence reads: CASSQGTSGEQFF.

The CDR3: CASSESSNQPQHF. V and J are TRBV2 and TRBJ1-5. This CDR3 is 13 amino acids long. Germline CDR1 is SNHLY and CDR2 is FYNNEI.

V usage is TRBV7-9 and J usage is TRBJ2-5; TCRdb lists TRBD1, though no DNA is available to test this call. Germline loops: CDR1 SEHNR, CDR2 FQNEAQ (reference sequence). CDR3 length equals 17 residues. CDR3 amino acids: CASSLGAGTGRQETQYF.

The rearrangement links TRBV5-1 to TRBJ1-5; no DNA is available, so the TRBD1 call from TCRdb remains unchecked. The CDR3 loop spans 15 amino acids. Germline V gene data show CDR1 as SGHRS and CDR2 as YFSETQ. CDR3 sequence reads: CASSLAPGTNQPQHF.

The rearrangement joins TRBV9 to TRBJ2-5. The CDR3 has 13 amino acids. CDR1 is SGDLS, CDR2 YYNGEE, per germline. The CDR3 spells CASSIVEEETQYF. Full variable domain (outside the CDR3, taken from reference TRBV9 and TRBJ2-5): DSGVTQTPKHLITATGQRVTLRCSPRSGDLSVYWYQQSLDQGLQFLIQYYNGEERAKGNILERFSAQQFPDLHSELNLSSLELGDSALYFCASSIVEEETQYFGPGTRLLVL.

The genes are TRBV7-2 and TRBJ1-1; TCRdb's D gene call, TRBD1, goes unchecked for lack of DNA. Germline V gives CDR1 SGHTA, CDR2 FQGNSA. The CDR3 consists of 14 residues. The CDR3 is CASSHLGTNTEAFF.